This T cell receptor beta chain was retrieved from a study of regulatory T cells in long-lasting Graves disease (dated by TCRdb to the early 2020s). Looking at the study overall: Antithyroid drugs had been taken for less than 3 months by newly diagnosed Graves' disease patients. This study used TCR sequencing and RNA sequencing of peripheral blood to compare persistent Graves' disease patients against newly diagnosed Graves' disease patients. The study took place in China and was registered as a clinical trial. TCR sequencing covered some 13 persistent and roughly 20 newly diagnosed Graves' disease patients, around 33 samples in total. Paper-wide results and their limitations: Peripheral blood alone was examined, since thyroid tissue, which constituted the primary lesion, could not be accessed. Persistent Graves' disease patients showed lower TCR Shannon entropy and fewer highly expanded clones than newly diagnosed patients, suggesting clonal expansion. As a limitation, the authors acknowledged that the small sample size may reduce accuracy. Sequencing and analysis were limited to the TCR beta chain. More public clonotypes were shared among persistent patients (roughly 2,700) than among newly diagnosed patients (approximately 1,000).

This clonotype was detected a few times. Its antigen remains undetermined. This may stem from a read error, because a much larger clone lies one nucleotide away. Explained via the paper, the time point label denotes: newly diagnosed GD, antithyroid drugs for less than 3 months. For both TCR sequencing and RNA sequencing, RNA was extracted from PBMCs in TRIzol. The diagnosis of Graves' disease was made according to American Thyroid Association guidelines. Patients were recruited from an endocrinology department in Xi'an, China. Each patient gave approximately 10 milliliters of peripheral blood, collected in an EDTA anticoagulant tube. Ficoll Paque Plus density gradient separation was used to isolate PBMCs, and no further T cell sorting was done. An Agilent 2100 Bioanalyzer and agarose gel were used to check RNA quality, while a NanoDrop 2000 measured RNA concentration. The library was prepared using multiplex PCR. Sequenced using an Illumina HiSeq 4000. iRepertoire HTBI primers and Arm-PCR amplification of CDR3 regions were used to construct TCR beta libraries. Before sequencing, the PCR products underwent gel purification. In the original analysis: A total of roughly 65 TRBV and 14 TRBJ segments were identified across samples and were used for gene usage analysis of CDR3 amino acid clonotypes. COPE and FqMerger were used to merge filtered high-quality paired reads into contigs. Contigs were aligned with BLAST to IMGT TRBV, TRBD and TRBJ reference genes, and CDR3 was defined per IMGT. Any clonotype with a frequency above 0.1% was classified as a highly expanded clone. Shannon entropy was used to measure repertoire diversity, and the Gini coefficient was used to measure V-J evenness. A clonotype found in more than one individual was treated as public. The public reads were reprocessed in TCRdb via fastp at Q25 and MiXCR, keeping in-frame beta chains. Records with the same CDR3 protein are collapsed into one entry carrying the most frequent genes and DNA. These V and J calls derive from TCRdb rather than the authors' analysis. Within this sample are about 450,000 distinct CDR3 sequences, with approximately 14% of them counted one time only. Of the sample, approximately 19% falls within the top ten clones.

These sequences were also reported in another study, on T cells in Graves' hyperthyroidism and ophthalmopathy. The second study, in turn, reports: Graves' hyperthyroidism was defined as stable when no progression to ophthalmopathy occurred over 18 months of follow-up. Hyperthyroidism patients were aged 18 to 65 years and newly diagnosed, with disease duration of less than 2 months. Patients with uncontrolled infections, other autoimmune diseases, pregnancy or lactation were excluded. Diagnoses relied on clinical symptoms, serum thyroxine and TRAb, thyroid ultrasound and orbital computed tomography. For the first round of RT-PCR on the TCR CDR3, the HTBI primer set was used together with the Qiagen OneStep RT-PCR kit. Blood samples also contained most of the expanded thyroid clonotypes (frequency above 0.001), which suggests that blood repertoires may reflect thyroid immune responses. Ophthalmopathy was separated from stable hyperthyroidism by a 13 V-J signature model, with approximately 85% sensitivity and about 84% specificity obtained in cross-validation and 80%/75% obtained in testing. In validation, the model predicted progression to ophthalmopathy with around 71% sensitivity and about 72% specificity, a median of approximately 6.7 months before onset. To identify distinguishing TCR V-J signatures, a discovery cohort of about 100 patients was used, comprising some 43 with Graves' ophthalmopathy and some 60 with stable Graves' hyperthyroidism. Prospective prediction of ophthalmopathy was tested in an independent validation cohort consisting of 18 to 20 hyperthyroidism patients and approximately 16 patients who later progressed to ophthalmopathy. The 100 or so discovery patients were randomly split 7:3 into training and test sets. Thyroid tissue and blood T-cell repertoires from about six Graves' hyperthyroidism patients were also compared in the study. Once sampling was done, hyperthyroidism patients were given methimazole at a starting dose of 30 mg daily, whereas ophthalmopathy patients were given high-dose intravenous methylprednisolone. Libraries were constructed in a second round of multiplex PCR, after which size selection and purification were performed. Libraries were sequenced paired-end with 100 bp reads on an Illumina HiSeq2000. Raw data were processed with SOAPnuke, discarding reads with adapters, uncalled bases, mean Phred below 15, or no exact constant-primer or identifier match. High-quality paired reads were merged using COPE v1.2.5, and each unique nucleotide sequence was defined as a clonotype. MiTCR v1.1 was used to align clonotypes to the IMGT TRBV, TRBD and TRBJ reference segments. The analysis included only V-J combinations with a frequency above 0.0001, which together covered around 99% of the repertoires. The TCS score was defined as F50 (clonal expansion) divided by E x V (chaos), with BLOSUM62-based TCRdist calculated between CDR3 peptides within each V-J. Welch's t-statistics and random forest reduced roughly 540 V-J features to about 13, which were used in a naive Bayes classifier (R e1071). No statistical method was used to fix the sample size in advance, and group allocation was not hidden from the investigators. According to the paper, TCR Vbeta CDR3 sequencing was carried out on 135 peripheral blood samples, which came from under 50 ophthalmopathy, around 75 hyperthyroidism and approximately 17 progressor patients.

The sequenced sample was peripheral blood mononuclear cells (PBMCs), obtained at new diagnosis, from a patient treated with antithyroid drugs. The TCR was taken from a woman between 50 and 59 years old with Graves disease. Donor details come from another sample of the same person, matched by shared clones.

The CDR3 amino acid sequence is: CASSSQVVSYNEQYF. In nucleotides, the sequence is TGTGCCAGCAGTTCCCAGGTTGTCTCCTACAATGAGCAGTACTTC. Here the chain combines TRBV12-3 or TRBV12-4 and TRBJ2-5; the D gene identity is not certain. At the junction V is shortened by 4 bases and J by 11 bases, with 23 bases in between. From the cysteine through the phenylalanine, the CDR3 covers 15 amino acids. Kept here is only the CDR3 DNA, which spans 45 bases and is read in frame from base 1.